One sample yielded the 27 T cell receptor beta chains listed below, sequenced in a study of vaccination and CD4 T cells after COVID-19 (dated 2022 in TCRdb). In the paper's terms, the treatment or condition label means: approximately 11-day PBMC culture with coronavirus spike peptide pools or control peptides (ViraFEST assay). The antigens these receptors bind are not known. Library creation used PCR. Sequenced using an Illumina iSeq 100. TCR sequencing of DNA from cultured CD4+ T cells used the Oncomine TCR Beta short-read assay at the Johns Hopkins FTIC core. The public reads were run again by TCRdb, first through fastp at Q25 and then through MiXCR, and only productive beta chains were kept. Each CDR3 protein gets just one entry, which takes the most common genes and DNA from the rows behind it. Counted in this sample were more than 15,000 distinct CDR3 sequences; approximately 50% of them appeared once. Around 30% of the sample is in the top ten clones.

Sequences were derived from cultured CD4+ T cells from blood, sampled after SARS-CoV-2 vaccination. The receptors were sampled from a human donor with COVID-19.

The CDR3 loop is CAWTRGSRTEDTQYF. DNA for the CDR3: TGTGCCTGGACGCGGGGAAGCCGAACGGAAGATACGCAGTATTTT. This chain joins TRBV30 and TRBJ2-3; D perhaps matches TRBD2 (6 bases). This CDR3 spans 15 amino acids. Trimming shortened V by 4 bases and J by 5 bases, and 19 bases separated the two germline ends. CDR1 GTSNPN and CDR2 SVGIG come from the germline V gene (reference sequence).

For this clonotype: A junction end diverges from the germline sequence, so it may reflect a read error. The chain couples TRBV6-5 to TRBJ1-6; D gene ambiguous. The CDR3 has 16 residues. Germline lookup yields CDR1 MNHEY and CDR2 SVGAGI. CDR3 nucleotide sequence: TGTGCCAGCAGTTACTCTGGCAACTCCCATAATTCACCCCTCCACTTT. It translates to CASSYSGNSHNSPLHF.

This clonotype showed up just once. This chain links TRBV6-5 with TRBJ1-1, with D unresolved. The CDR3 has 15 residues. Trimming took 2 bases from V and 2 from J, leaving 12 bases between them. Germline assignment: CDR1 MNHEY and CDR2 SVGAGI. CDR3 in amino acids: CASSYTGFPNTEAFF. The CDR3 DNA follows: TGTGCCAGCAGTTACACGGGGTTCCCCAACACTGAAGCTTTCTTT.

This chain uses TRBV6-1 with TRBJ2-2; D is perhaps TRBD2 (5 bases). V shed 5 bases and J shed 4 bases, with 8 bases lying between them. Per the germline V gene, CDR1 is MNHNS and CDR2 is SASEGT. The CDR3 spans 13 residues. CDR3 amino acids: CASSKRGTGELFF. As DNA, the CDR3 is TGTGCCAGCAGTAAACGGGGCACCGGGGAGCTGTTTTTT.

The rearrangement links TRBV6-1 to TRBJ1-1, with D maybe TRBD1 (5 bases). The CDR3 length is 13 residues. Germline V CDR1 and CDR2: MNHNS, SASEGT. The ends were cut back, 7 bases at V and 1 base at J, with 10 bases in the middle. In nucleotides, the CDR3 is TGTGCCAGCATCCTCGACAGGAACACTGAAGCTTTCTTT. This gives the protein CASILDRNTEAFF.

There are a few counts of this clonotype. This chain joins TRBV6-1 and TRBJ1-1; 7 bases agree with TRBD1. J was trimmed by 7 bases and V by 7 bases; bases with no gene match: 6. Germline values: CDR1 MNHNS, CDR2 SASEGT. The CDR3 totals 12 residues. Written as DNA, the CDR3 is TGTGCCAGCAACCGGGACAGCTTTGAAGCTTTCTTT. Its translation is CASNRDSFEAFF.

This chain links TRBV28 with TRBJ1-1, with D perhaps matching TRBD1 (5 bases). This CDR3 comprises 18 residues. Germline V gene data show CDR1 as MDHEN and CDR2 as SYDVKM. Between the trimmed V and J ends, which lost 2 bases and 1 base, there was a span of 20 bases. CDR3 sequence: CASSLPLSVVRGNTEAFF. The CDR3 nucleotides read TGTGCCAGCAGTTTACCCCTCTCGGTAGTTAGGGGGAACACTGAAGCTTTCTTT. The whole variable domain, filled in from reference TRBV28 and TRBJ1-1, reads DVKVTQSSRYLVKRTGEKVFLECVQDMDHENMFWYRQDPGLGLRLIYFSYDVKMKEKGDIPEGYSVSREKKERFSLILESASTNQTSMYLCASSLPLSVVRGNTEAFFGQGTRLTVV.

This clonotype was observed a single time. V gene TRBV9 combines with J gene TRBJ2-1; D perhaps matches TRBD2 (5 bases). The V gene lost 0 bases and the J gene lost 5 bases, with 12 bases spanning the gap. This CDR3 has 15 residues. CDR1 is SGDLS and CDR2 is YYNGEE in the germline V gene. The DNA for the CDR3 is TGTGCCAGCAGCGTAGAAGGCGGGTCCCACAATGAGCAGTTCTTC. It codes for CASSVEGGSHNEQFF. The full variable domain, rest sourced from reference TRBV9 and TRBJ2-1, is DSGVTQTPKHLITATGQRVTLRCSPRSGDLSVYWYQQSLDQGLQFLIQYYNGEERAKGNILERFSAQQFPDLHSELNLSSLELGDSALYFCASSVEGGSHNEQFFGPGTRLTVL.

The chain is built from TRBV19 and TRBJ1-2; D is unresolved. Per the germline V gene, CDR1 is LNHDA and CDR2 is SQIVND (reference sequence). CDR3 length equals 14 residues. V lost 5 bases and J 7 bases, leaving 17 bases between the germline ends. The CDR3 sequence: CASSSGSFGFGYTF. CDR3 nucleotide sequence: TGTGCCAGTAGTTCGGGCAGCTTTGGCTTTGGCTACACCTTC.

The chain combines TRBV28 with TRBJ2-7, with D uncertain. Germline V gene data show CDR1 as MDHEN and CDR2 as SYDVKM. There are 17 residues in the CDR3. The ends were cut back, 3 bases at V and 2 bases at J, with 20 bases in the middle. CDR3 DNA sequence: TGTGCCAGCAGTTTCACCTCGACACGGGCTTACACCTACGAGCAGTACTTC. This translates into CASSFTSTRAYTYEQYF.

This clonotype was observed a few times. The chain employs TRBV6-1 and TRBJ1-2, with D perhaps TRBD1 (5 bases). The CDR3 has 15 amino acids. Germline-derived CDR1 and CDR2 are MNHNS and SASEGT. Trimming shortened V by 8 bases and J by 8 bases, and 24 bases separated the two germline ends. The CDR3 spells CASRRIQDSKAGYTF. As DNA, the CDR3 is TGTGCCAGCCGTCGCATACAGGACTCTAAAGCCGGCTACACCTTC.

The rearrangement joins TRBV9 to TRBJ1-1, with D uncertain. V was clipped by 0 bases and J by 5 bases, with 14 bases between them. Germline CDR1 reads SGDLS; CDR2 reads YYNGEE. CDR3 length equals 15 residues. In DNA, the CDR3 is TGTGCCAGCAGCGTAGTAGGATCGTTGGGGACTGAAGCTTTCTTT. Translated, it gives CASSVVGSLGTEAFF.

Notes on this clonotype: The junction shows a germline mismatch at one end, possibly a read error. The chain joins TRBV7-2 to TRBJ2-3; D is unresolved. This CDR3 contains 15 residues. CDR1 and CDR2 from the germline V gene are SGHTA and FQGNSA. CDR3 residues: CVSSLNPLDTDTQYF. The CDR3 bases are TGTGTCAGCAGCTTAAATCCCTTGGACACAGATACGCAGTATTTT.

The chain recombines TRBV6-1 with TRBJ2-7; 8 nucleotides agree with TRBD1. The ends lost 6 bases at V and 2 bases at J; junction bases unmatched: 9. CDR1 is MNHNS and CDR2 is SASEGT in the germline V gene. The CDR3 has 15 amino acids. The CDR3 loop reads CASRVDRGLPYEQYF. The CDR3 nucleotides are TGTGCCAGCAGGGTCGACAGGGGTTTGCCCTACGAGCAGTACTTC.

This chain connects TRBV2 to TRBJ1-2; unclear D gene. Germline assignment: CDR1 SNHLY and CDR2 FYNNEI. V lost 8 bases and J 2 bases, leaving 12 bases between the germline ends. The CDR3 has 13 amino acids. The CDR3 sequence: CASSLARNYGYTF. CDR3 DNA sequence: TGTGCCAGCTCCCTAGCCAGGAACTATGGCTACACCTTC.

This clonotype was counted between two and nine times. Here the CDR3 reads CASSPGQGGYTF. In DNA, the CDR3 is TGCGCCAGCAGCCCGGGACAGGGCGGCTACACCTTC. The J gene is TRBJ1-2, the V gene TRBV5-1; 9 bases fit TRBD1. The CDR3 sequence is 12 residues long. The junction had 3 bases not matched to a gene; V was cut back by 4 bases and J by 8 bases. The V gene's germline CDR1 is SGHRS and CDR2 YFSETQ. Variable domain in full (rest from reference TRBV5-1 and TRBJ1-2): KAGVTQTPRYLIKTRGQQVTLSCSPISGHRSVSWYQQTPGQGLQFLFEYFSETQRNKGNFPGRFSGRQFSNSRSEMNVSTLELGDSALYLCASSPGQGGYTFGSGTRLTVV.

V and J are TRBV5-8 and TRBJ1-5; D is undetermined. Germline CDR1 reads SGHTS; CDR2 reads YDEGEE. V dropped 5 bases and J dropped 6 bases, with 18 bases sitting between them. This CDR3 has 15 residues. The CDR3 DNA sequence: TGTGCCAGCAGGAGTAAGGTTGCGTCGGGTCAGCCCCAGCATTTT. It yields the protein CASRSKVASGQPQHF.

V is TRBV11-2 and J is TRBJ2-2; 8 positions match TRBD1. Germline CDR1 and CDR2: SGHAT and FQNNGV. The CDR3 has 16 amino acids. With V trimmed by 1 base and J by 2 bases, 3 bases remained unmatched. The CDR3 is CASSLGQGSNTGELFF. The DNA of the CDR3 is TGTGCCAGCAGCTTAGGACAGGGGAGCAACACCGGGGAGCTGTTTTTT.

This chain uses TRBV6-1 with TRBJ1-5; D remains ambiguous. Trimming took off 5 bases at V and 2 bases at J, with 13 bases between the two ends. The CDR3 runs to 15 residues. CDR1 and CDR2 (germline): MNHNS, SASEGT. CDR3 amino acids: CASSRNQMGNQPQHF. The CDR3 DNA is TGTGCCAGCAGTAGAAACCAGATGGGCAATCAGCCCCAGCATTTT.

The CDR3 is CASTRRVSNQPQHF. The CDR3 region has the DNA TGTGCCAGCACTCGTAGGGTCAGCAATCAGCCCCAGCATTTT. The chain recombines TRBV27 with TRBJ1-5; D call uncertain. V lost 7 bases and J 1 base, leaving 11 bases between the germline ends. CDR1 is MNHEY and CDR2 is SMNVEV in the germline V gene (reference sequence). This CDR3 contains 14 residues.

The rearrangement joins TRBV7-2 to TRBJ1-1; D perhaps matches TRBD1 (5 bases). Trimming pared 2 bases from V and 4 bases from J, leaving 14 bases between. The length of the CDR3 is 15 residues. The germline V gene encodes CDR1 SGHTA and CDR2 FQGNSA. CDR3 region: CASSLRFGGGTEAFF. CDR3 DNA: TGTGCCAGCAGCTTAAGATTCGGTGGGGGCACTGAAGCTTTCTTT.

This chain uses TRBV20-1 with TRBJ2-3; TRBD2 aligns across 14 bases. The CDR3 totals 17 residues. The germline V gene has CDR1 DFQATT and CDR2 SNEGSKA (reference sequence). V gave up 0 bases and J gave up 2 bases; unmatched junction bases: 4. DNA for the CDR3: TGCAGTGCTAGAGATAGGACTAGCGGGGGGCACACAGATACGCAGTATTTT. It translates to CSARDRTSGGHTDTQYF.

This clonotype occurred once. The chain carries TRBV6-1 and TRBJ1-2, with TRBD1 matching 8 bases. Germline V gives CDR1 MNHNS, CDR2 SASEGT. CDR3 size: 13 residues. The junction had 8 bases not matched to a gene; V was cut back by 6 bases and J by 8 bases. The CDR3 region is CASSDGRGQGYTF. CDR3 DNA sequence: TGTGCCAGCAGCGACGGCAGGGGGCAGGGCTACACCTTC.

This chain links TRBV20-1 with TRBJ1-1; 8 nucleotides agree with TRBD1. The CDR3 has 13 residues. V trimming: 5 bases; J trimming: 4 bases; junction bases outside the gene matches: 6. Germline V gives CDR1 DFQATT, CDR2 SNEGSKA (reference sequence). This CDR3 is CSAARTGLTEAFF. Here the CDR3 DNA reads TGCAGTGCTGCCAGGACAGGGCTCACTGAAGCTTTCTTT.

The chain has TRBV5-4 and TRBJ2-1; TRBD2 matches 9 bases. V gave up 2 bases and J gave up 9 bases; unmatched junction bases: 12. The CDR3 consists of 16 residues. Germline assignment: CDR1 SGHNT and CDR2 YYREEE (reference sequence). CDR3 DNA sequence: TGTGCCAGCAGCTTCCCGGGGCGGGGGGGTGTGAGTGAGCAGTTCTTC. Translated: CASSFPGRGGVSEQFF. The full variable domain, in which reference TRBV5-4 and TRBJ2-1 provide the parts outside the CDR3, is ETGVTQSPTHLIKTRGQQVTLRCSSQSGHNTVSWYQQALGQGPQFIFQYYREEENGRGNFPPRFSGLQFPNYSSELNVNALELDDSALYLCASSFPGRGGVSEQFFGPGTRLTVL.

CDR3 in amino acids: CSARREGGTEAFF. In nucleotides, the CDR3 is TGCAGTGCTCGCAGGGAGGGGGGCACTGAAGCTTTCTTT. The chain employs TRBV20-1 and TRBJ1-1, with D maybe TRBD1 (6 bases). Germline lookup yields CDR1 DFQATT and CDR2 SNEGSKA (reference sequence). Trimming took off 5 bases at V and 4 bases at J, with 14 bases between the two ends. The CDR3 is made up of 13 amino acids.

This clonotype has just one count. The rearrangement uses TRBV6-4 and TRBJ1-3; tentatively, D is TRBD1 (5 bases). V lost 2 bases to trimming and J lost 4 bases, with 21 bases between them. This CDR3 comprises 18 residues. Per germline, CDR1 MRHNA and CDR2 SNTAGT. CDR3 amino acids: CASSDTRDPVGSGNTIYF. In DNA, the CDR3 is TGTGCCAGCAGTGACACTAGGGACCCGGTAGGATCGGGAAACACCATATATTTT.